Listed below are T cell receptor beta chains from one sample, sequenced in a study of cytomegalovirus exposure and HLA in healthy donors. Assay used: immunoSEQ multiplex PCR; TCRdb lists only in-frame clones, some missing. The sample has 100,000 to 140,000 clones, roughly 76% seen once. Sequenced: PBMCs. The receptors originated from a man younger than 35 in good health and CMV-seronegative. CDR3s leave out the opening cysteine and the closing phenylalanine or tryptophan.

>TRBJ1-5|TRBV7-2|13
ASSTRQGGNQPQH
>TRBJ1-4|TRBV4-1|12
ASSQVSGIEKLF
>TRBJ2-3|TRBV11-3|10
ASSHSSDTQY
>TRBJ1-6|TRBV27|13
ASSLLSSYNSPLH
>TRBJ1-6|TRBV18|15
ASSPSPRQGVNSPLH
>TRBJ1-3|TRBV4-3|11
ASSQDRADGTY
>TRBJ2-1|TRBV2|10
ASSEASRRAF
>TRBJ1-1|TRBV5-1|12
ASSLRATGDEAF
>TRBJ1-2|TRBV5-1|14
ASGLGQGALGYGYT
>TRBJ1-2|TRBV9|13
ASSVVLGGLDAYT
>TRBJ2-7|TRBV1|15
TSSQGVVAGDLYEQY
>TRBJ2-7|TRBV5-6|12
ASSLAGGFYEQY
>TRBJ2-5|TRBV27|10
ASSLSGETQY
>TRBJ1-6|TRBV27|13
ASSPQWTYNSPLH
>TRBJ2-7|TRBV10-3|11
ATGRDPTYEQY
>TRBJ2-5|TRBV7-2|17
ASSSRAGSGGPGQKTQY
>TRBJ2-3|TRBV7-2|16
ASSLGVARGLFTDTQY
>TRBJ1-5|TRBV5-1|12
ASSAGGGDQPQH
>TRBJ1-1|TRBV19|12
ASRGTVRGTEAF
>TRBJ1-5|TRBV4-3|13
ASSQDSGGFQPQH
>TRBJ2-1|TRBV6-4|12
ASSSSGGAAEQF
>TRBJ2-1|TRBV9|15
ASSPKRVASGYNEQF
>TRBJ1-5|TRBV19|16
ASSTGEGQLRPNQPQH
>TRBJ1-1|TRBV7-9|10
SSSRVSTEAF
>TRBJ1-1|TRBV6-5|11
ASRPTANTEAF
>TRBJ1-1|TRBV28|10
ASSRTGLEAF
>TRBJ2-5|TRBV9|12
ASSGSGGWETQY
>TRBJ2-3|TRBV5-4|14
ASSSNRDRVGDTQY
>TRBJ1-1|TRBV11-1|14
ASSDLRGRGNTEAF
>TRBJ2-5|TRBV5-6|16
ASSSPRLAGGPRETQY
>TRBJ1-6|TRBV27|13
ASSLRGRGDSPLH
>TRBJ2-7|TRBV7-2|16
ASSLGPATGTGAYEQY
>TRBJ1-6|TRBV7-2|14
ASSVPQGQFDSPLH
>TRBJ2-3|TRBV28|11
ASRGAVRDTQY
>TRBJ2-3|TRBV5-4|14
ASSLAQGASTDTQY
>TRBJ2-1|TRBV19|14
ASSSPLAGGPSEQF
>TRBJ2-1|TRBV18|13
ASSPLGLAGDEQF
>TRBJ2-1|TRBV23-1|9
AGDRGNEQF
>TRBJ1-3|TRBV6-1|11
ASNWSSGNTIY
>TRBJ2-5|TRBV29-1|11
SVEGQGKKTQY